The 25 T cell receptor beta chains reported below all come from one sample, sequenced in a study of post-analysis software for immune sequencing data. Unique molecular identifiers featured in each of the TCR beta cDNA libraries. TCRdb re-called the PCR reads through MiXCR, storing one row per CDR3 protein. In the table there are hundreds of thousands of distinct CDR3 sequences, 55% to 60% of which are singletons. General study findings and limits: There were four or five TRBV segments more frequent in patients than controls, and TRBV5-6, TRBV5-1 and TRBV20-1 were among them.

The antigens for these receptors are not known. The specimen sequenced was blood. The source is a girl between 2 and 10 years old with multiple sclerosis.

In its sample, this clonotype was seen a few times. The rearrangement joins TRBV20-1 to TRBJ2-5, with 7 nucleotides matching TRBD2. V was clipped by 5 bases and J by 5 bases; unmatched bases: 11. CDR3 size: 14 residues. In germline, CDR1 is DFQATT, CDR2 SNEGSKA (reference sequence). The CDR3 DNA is TGCAGTGCTGGTTTTGGGGGGGTGGGGGAGACCCAGTACTTC. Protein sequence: CSAGFGGVGETQYF.

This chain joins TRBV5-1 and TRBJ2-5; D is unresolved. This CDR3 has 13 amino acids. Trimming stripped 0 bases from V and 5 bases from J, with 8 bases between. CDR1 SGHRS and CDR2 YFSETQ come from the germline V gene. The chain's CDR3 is CASSLDPKETQYF. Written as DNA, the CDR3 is TGCGCCAGCAGCTTGGACCCCAAGGAGACCCAGTACTTC.

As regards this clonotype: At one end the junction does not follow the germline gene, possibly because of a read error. CDR3 residues: CSVEGARMGNTEAFF. In DNA, the CDR3 is TGCAGCGTCGAAGGGGCACGAATGGGGAACACTGAAGCTTTCTTT. The rearrangement uses TRBV29-1 and TRBJ1-1; a possible D gene is TRBD1 (5 bases). CDR1 SQVTM and CDR2 ANQGSEA come from the germline V gene. This CDR3 is built from 15 residues.

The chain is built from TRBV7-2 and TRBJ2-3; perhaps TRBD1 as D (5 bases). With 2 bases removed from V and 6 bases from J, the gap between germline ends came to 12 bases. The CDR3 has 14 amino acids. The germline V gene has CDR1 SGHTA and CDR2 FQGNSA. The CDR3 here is CASSLQQGADTQYF. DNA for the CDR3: TGTGCCAGCAGCTTACAGCAGGGCGCCGATACGCAGTATTTT.

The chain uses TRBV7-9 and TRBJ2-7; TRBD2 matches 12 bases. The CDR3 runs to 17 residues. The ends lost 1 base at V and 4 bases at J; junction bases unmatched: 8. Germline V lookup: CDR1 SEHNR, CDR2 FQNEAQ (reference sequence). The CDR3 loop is CASSLGRTSGTAYEQYF. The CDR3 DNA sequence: TGTGCCAGCAGCTTAGGACGGACTAGCGGGACCGCGTACGAGCAGTACTTC.

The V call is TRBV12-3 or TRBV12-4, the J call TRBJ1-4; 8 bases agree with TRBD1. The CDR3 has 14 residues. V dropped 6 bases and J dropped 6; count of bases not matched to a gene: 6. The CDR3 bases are TGTGCCAGCAGGGCCGGGACAGGTCATGAAAAACTGTTTTTT. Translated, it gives CASRAGTGHEKLFF.

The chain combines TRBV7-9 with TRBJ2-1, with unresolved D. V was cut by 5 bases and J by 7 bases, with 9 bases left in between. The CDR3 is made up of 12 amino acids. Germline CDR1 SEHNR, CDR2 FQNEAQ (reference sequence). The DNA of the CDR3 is TGTGCCAGCAGCGCCCTCGCTAATGAGCAGTTCTTC. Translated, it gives CASSALANEQFF.

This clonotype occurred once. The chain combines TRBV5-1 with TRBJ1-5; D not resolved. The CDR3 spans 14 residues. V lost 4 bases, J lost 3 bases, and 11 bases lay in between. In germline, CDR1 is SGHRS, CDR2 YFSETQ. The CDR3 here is CASSPYPDNQPQHF. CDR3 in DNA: TGCGCCAGCAGCCCTTACCCGGACAATCAGCCCCAGCATTTT.

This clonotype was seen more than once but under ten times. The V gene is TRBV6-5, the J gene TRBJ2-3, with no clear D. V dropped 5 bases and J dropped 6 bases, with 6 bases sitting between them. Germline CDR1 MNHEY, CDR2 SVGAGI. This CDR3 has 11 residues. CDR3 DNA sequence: TGTGCCAGCAGTAGGTGGGATACGCAGTATTTT. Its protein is CASSRWDTQYF.

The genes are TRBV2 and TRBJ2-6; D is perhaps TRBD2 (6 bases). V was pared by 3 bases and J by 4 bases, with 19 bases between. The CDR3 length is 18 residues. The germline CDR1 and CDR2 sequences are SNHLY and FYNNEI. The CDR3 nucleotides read TGTGCCAGCAGTGACGGAAGGAGGGGAGCACCCGGGGCCAACGTCCTGACTTTC. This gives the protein CASSDGRRGAPGANVLTF.

CDR3 sequence (DNA): TGTGCCACCCGGGCTGGCAATCAGCCCCAGCATTTT. This translates into CATRAGNQPQHF. The chain is built from TRBV25-1 and TRBJ1-5; D unresolved. The CDR3 is made up of 12 amino acids. The germline CDR1 and CDR2 sequences are MGHDK and SYGVNS. Trimming took off 10 bases at V and 2 bases at J, with 9 bases between the two ends.

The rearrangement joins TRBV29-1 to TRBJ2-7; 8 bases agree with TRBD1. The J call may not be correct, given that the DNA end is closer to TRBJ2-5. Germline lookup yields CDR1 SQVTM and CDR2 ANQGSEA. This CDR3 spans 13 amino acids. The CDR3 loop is CSVEGQGKETQYF. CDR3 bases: TGCAGCGTTGAAGGACAGGGGAAGGAGACCCAGTACTTC.

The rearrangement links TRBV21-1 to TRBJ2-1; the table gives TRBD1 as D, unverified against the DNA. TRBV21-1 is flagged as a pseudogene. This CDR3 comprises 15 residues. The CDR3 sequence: CASCNRESPYNEQFF. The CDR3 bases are TGTGCCAGCTGTAACCGGGAGAGCCCCTACAATGAGCAGTTCTTC.

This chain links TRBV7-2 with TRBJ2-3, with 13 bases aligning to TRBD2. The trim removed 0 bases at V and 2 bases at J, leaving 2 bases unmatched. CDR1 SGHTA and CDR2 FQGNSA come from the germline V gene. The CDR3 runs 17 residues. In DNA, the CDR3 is TGTGCCAGCAGCTTAGCACTAGCGGGGGGGACCACAGATACGCAGTATTTT. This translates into CASSLALAGGTTDTQYF.

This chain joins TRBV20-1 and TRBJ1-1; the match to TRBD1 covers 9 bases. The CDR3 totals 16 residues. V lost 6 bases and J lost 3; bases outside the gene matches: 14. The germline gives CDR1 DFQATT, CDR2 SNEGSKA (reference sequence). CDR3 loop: CSAPKQGAWMDTEAFF. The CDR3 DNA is TGCAGTGCCCCCAAACAGGGGGCATGGATGGACACTGAAGCTTTCTTT.

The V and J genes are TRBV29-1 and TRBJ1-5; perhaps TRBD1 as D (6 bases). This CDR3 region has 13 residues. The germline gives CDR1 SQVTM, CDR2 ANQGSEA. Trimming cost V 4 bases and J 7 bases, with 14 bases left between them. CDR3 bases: TGCAGCGTTGTTGAGGGGGGACGGCAGCCCCAGCATTTT. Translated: CSVVEGGRQPQHF.

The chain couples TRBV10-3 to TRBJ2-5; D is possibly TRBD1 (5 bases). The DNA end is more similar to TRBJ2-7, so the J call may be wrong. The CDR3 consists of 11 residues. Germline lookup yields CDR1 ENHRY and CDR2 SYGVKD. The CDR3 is CAISEGAEQYF. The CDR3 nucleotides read TGTGCCATCAGTGAGGGGGCCGAGCAGTACTTC.

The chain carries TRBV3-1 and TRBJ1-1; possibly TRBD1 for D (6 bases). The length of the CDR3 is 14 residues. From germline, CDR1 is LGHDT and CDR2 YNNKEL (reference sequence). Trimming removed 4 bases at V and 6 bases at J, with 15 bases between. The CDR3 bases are TGTGCCAGCAGCCTCCTACAGGGACGGTCTGAAGCTTTCTTT. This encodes CASSLLQGRSEAFF.

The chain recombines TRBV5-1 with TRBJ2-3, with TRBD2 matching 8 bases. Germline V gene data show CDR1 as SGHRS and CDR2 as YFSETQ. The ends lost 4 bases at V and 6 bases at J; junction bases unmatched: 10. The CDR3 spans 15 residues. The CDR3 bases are TGCGCCAGCAGCCTCACCGGGAGGGTAGGGGATACGCAGTATTTT. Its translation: CASSLTGRVGDTQYF.

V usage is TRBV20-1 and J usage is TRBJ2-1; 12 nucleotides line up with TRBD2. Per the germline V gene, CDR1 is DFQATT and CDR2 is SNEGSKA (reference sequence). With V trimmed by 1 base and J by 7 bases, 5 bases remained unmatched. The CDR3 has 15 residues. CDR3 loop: CSARGTSGDLNEQFF. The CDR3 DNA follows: TGCAGTGCTAGAGGGACTAGCGGGGATTTAAATGAGCAGTTCTTC.

The CDR3 here is CASSLGRANTEAFF. CDR3 DNA: TGTGCCAGCAGCTTGGGCAGGGCAAATACTGAAGCTTTCTTT. This sequence joins TRBV11-2 and TRBJ1-1, with a possible D match to TRBD1 (5 bases). The germline V and J ends were trimmed by 3 bases and 5 bases, with 13 bases remaining between them. Germline V gene data show CDR1 as SGHAT and CDR2 as FQNNGV. The CDR3 is 14 residues long.

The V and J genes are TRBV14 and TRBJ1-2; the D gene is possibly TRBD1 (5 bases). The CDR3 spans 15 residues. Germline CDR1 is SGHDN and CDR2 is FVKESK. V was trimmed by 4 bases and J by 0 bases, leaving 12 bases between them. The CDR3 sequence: CASSPGQVTNYGYTF. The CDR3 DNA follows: TGTGCCAGCAGCCCAGGGCAGGTCACTAACTATGGCTACACCTTC.

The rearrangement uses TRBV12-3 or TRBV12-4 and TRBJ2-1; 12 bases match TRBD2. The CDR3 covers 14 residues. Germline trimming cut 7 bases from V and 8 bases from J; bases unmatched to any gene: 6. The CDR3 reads CASITSGRIDEQFF. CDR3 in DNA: TGTGCCAGCATCACTAGCGGGAGGATCGATGAGCAGTTCTTC.

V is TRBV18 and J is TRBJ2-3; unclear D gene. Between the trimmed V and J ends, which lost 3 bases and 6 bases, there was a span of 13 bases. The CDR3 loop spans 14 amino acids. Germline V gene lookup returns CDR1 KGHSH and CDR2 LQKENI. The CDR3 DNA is TGTGCCAGCTCACCTAACCGGGCCACCGATACGCAGTATTTT. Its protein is CASSPNRATDTQYF.

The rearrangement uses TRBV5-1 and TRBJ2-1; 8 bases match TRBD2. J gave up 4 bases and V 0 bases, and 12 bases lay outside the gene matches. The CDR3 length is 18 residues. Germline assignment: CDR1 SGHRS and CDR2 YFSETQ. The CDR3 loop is CASSLAGLAGLIYNEQFF. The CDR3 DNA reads TGCGCCAGCAGCTTGGCCGGTTTAGCGGGATTGATTTACAATGAGCAGTTCTTC.